This T cell receptor (beta chain) was recovered during a study of blood T cells in healthy people across ages. Donor samples were obtained from healthy Caucasian individuals from Russia, aged about 6 to 100. Per germline, CDR1 SQVTM and CDR2 ANQGSEA. V was cut by 4 bases and J by 0 bases, with 10 bases left in between. This CDR3 has 14 residues. Findings and limits, study-wide: While age rose, TCR beta diversity per million T cells dropped in a roughly linear way.

A second 7 to 11 cycle PCR used barcoded and J-beta primers. MiXCR, applied by TCRdb to the 5' RACE reads, yields one record per CDR3 protein. Of under 700,000 distinct CDR3 sequences in the sample, approximately 25% are singletons; the top ten hold roughly 10%. The sample holds a few counts of this clonotype. No antigen is known for it. These data also featured in a second study, about T cells of mothers and their children. That source adds: Reads obtained per mother exceeded 8.5 million TCR beta CDR3 reads, with a few million obtained per child.

The V gene is TRBV29-1, the J gene TRBJ2-1; D not certain. The sequence derives from a boy younger than 18 in good health. Specimen: blood. CDR3 residues: CSVADASSYNEQFF. For the CDR3, the DNA is TGCAGCGTTGCGGACGCAAGCTCCTACAATGAGCAGTTCTTC.